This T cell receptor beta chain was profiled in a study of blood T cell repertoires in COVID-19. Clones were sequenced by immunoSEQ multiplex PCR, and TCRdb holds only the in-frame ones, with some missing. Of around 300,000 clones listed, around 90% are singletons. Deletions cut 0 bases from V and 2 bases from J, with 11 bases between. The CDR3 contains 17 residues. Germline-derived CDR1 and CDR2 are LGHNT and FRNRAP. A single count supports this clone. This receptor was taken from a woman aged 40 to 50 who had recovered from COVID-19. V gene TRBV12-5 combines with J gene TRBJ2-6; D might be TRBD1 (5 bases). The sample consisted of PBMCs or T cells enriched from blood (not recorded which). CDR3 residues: CASGLVLSGTGANVLTF. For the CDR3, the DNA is TGTGCTAGTGGTTTGGTACTGTCAGGGACTGGGGCCAACGTCCTGACTTTC.